This TCR beta chain was obtained from a study of cytomegalovirus exposure and HLA in healthy donors. Study outcomes and limitations: Both high specificity and high sensitivity reportedly marked the classifier's diagnosis of cytomegalovirus status. A list of 150 or so TCR beta chains associated with cytomegalovirus was given.

Note on this clone: Its specificity is unknown.

The CDR3 is made up of 12 amino acids. CDR1 is LNHDA and CDR2 is SQIVND in the germline V gene (reference sequence). Unmatched junction bases numbered 2, after V lost 4 bases and J lost 6 bases. While unrecorded immune exposures were likely, the donors were nominally healthy when sampled. Vbeta (60) and Jbeta (13) primers were used in the PCR. Under the authors' procedure: In a later analysis, roughly 11 million of some 80 million unique beta chains occurred in at least two donors. This table comes from immunoSEQ multiplex PCR, and its TCRdb copy is limited to in-frame clones, with some not included. That table supplies the V and J calls and clone size; D and trimming were determined from the DNA. This sample has more than 150,000 clones, with more than 65% found just once.

The specimen sequenced was PBMCs. The chain employs TRBV19 and TRBJ1-1, with 7 bases lining up with TRBD1. This receptor was obtained from a girl aged 2-10 years in good health and CMV-seropositive. The CDR3 bases are TGTGCCAGTAGTACGCAGGGGGCTGAAGCTTTCTTT. Translation: CASSTQGAEAFF.